This T cell receptor (beta chain) was captured in a study of cytomegalovirus exposure and HLA in healthy donors. Study-wide context: A preliminary data release comprised around 85 million unique TCRs obtained from HLA-typed donors. Of all 370 or so donors who were genotyped, 75% to 90% belonged to the Caucasian-associated ancestry cluster.

In regard to this clone: The antigen is undetermined. In the same sample, other DNA sequences code for this CDR3.

PCR was performed using 60 Vbeta and 13 Jbeta primers. TCRdb keeps only in-frame clones here, not all; method: immunoSEQ multiplex PCR. The sample lists roughly 100,000 clones; around four fifths were seen once. Germline CDR1 reads MNHEY; CDR2 reads SVGAGI. J lost 4 bases, V lost 2 bases, and 2 bases had no gene match. The length of the CDR3 is 14 residues. Study observations and caveats: Cytomegalovirus-associated TCR beta chains were listed, numbering some 170. Clonal expansion was found to be greater in HLA-associated TCR beta chains than in equally common others in a later analysis.

The sequence came from a woman aged 60-75 years in good health and CMV-seronegative. The V call is TRBV6-5, the J call TRBJ1-5; TRBD1 matches 7 bases. The sequenced sample consisted of PBMCs. In DNA form, the CDR3 reads TGTGCCAGCAGTTACACAGGGGTAAATCAGCCCCAGCATTTT. Protein: CASSYTGVNQPQHF.